The entry below gives a single TCR beta chain sequence along with its context. Germline-derived CDR1 and CDR2 are SQVTM and ANQGSEA. Unmatched junction bases numbered 9, after V lost 4 bases and J lost 9 bases. The length of the CDR3 is 13 residues. This specimen belongs to a study of blood T cell repertoires in COVID-19. Overall study context: COVID-19 samples from acute and convalescent phases originated in the United States, Italy and Spain. Sources were T cells, B-cell-depleted T cells, or PBMCs; the material itself was cDNA or gDNA.

In the authors' methods: Reference gene primer amplification gave estimated nucleated cell counts. Using immunoSEQ multiplex PCR, the repertoire was profiled, and TCRdb retains in-frame clones only, with some absent. V and J calls and clone size are copied from that table; D and trimming were computed from the DNA. Here the sample spans 87,000 or so clones, approximately 89% being singletons. This chain joins TRBV29-1 and TRBJ2-1; 7 bases match TRBD1. This clonotype was sampled from a human donor with acute or convalescent COVID-19. The donor label of this sample is uncertain. The specimen was peripheral blood. The CDR3 protein is CSVGRQGGGEQFF. CDR3 sequence (DNA): TGCAGCGTTGGGAGACAGGGTGGCGGTGAGCAGTTCTTC.